The clone carrying this T cell receptor (beta chain) showed up just a few times. This sample was included in a study of blood T cell repertoires in COVID-19. Across the whole study: The United States, Italy and Spain supplied acute and convalescent COVID-19 samples. T cells, B-cell-depleted T cells, or PBMCs provided the cDNA or gDNA that served as material.

From germline, CDR1 is SNHLY and CDR2 FYNNEI. The CDR3 is made up of 15 amino acids. V shed 5 bases, J shed 4 bases, and the junction held 5 bases outside the gene matches. In the authors' methods: Researchers report that nucleated cell counts were estimated from reference gene primer amplification. Profiled with immunoSEQ multiplex PCR; TCRdb holds only in-frame clones, not every one. V and J calls and clone size come straight from that table; D and trimming were deduced from the DNA. The profile shows over 120,000 clones, over 65% of them singletons. Sequenced material: peripheral blood. V gene TRBV2 combines with J gene TRBJ2-3, with 11 nucleotides matching TRBD2. The TCR was taken from a woman older than 75 with active or convalescent COVID-19. The CDR3 DNA is TGTGCCAGCAGTTCTAGCGGGGGGAATGCAGATACGCAGTATTTT. This encodes CASSSSGGNADTQYF.